The 16 T cell receptor beta chains listed next were all sequenced from one sample in a study of regulatory T cells in long-lasting Graves disease. The time point: persistent/refractory GD, antithyroid drugs over 5 years with positive TRAb. RNA from PBMCs was the source of the TCR library. Sequencing libraries for TCR beta were prepared with iRepertoire HTBI primers and Arm-PCR of CDR3 regions. TCRdb redid the calling of the multiplex PCR reads with MiXCR, one entry per CDR3 protein. This sample has some 470,000 distinct CDR3 sequences, with 20% to 25% found just once. The sample in question was peripheral blood mononuclear cells (PBMCs), obtained when the disease was refractory, from a patient treated with antithyroid drugs. These receptors were collected from a female donor with Graves disease.

This clonotype was observed a few times. Possible read error: a much larger clone is one base away. This chain uses TRBV6-1 with TRBJ2-5; D remains ambiguous. CDR1 and CDR2 (germline): MNHNS, SASEGT. The CDR3 contains 13 residues. The DNA of the CDR3 is TGTGCCAACCTCACAGAGATCCAAGAGACCCTGTACTTC. This encodes CANLTEIQETLYF.

This clonotype came up many times. The chain combines TRBV28 with TRBJ1-2; D is uncertain. Between the trimmed V and J ends, which lost 6 bases and 4 bases, there was a span of 12 bases. CDR1 MDHEN and CDR2 SYDVKM come from the germline V gene. The CDR3 covers 13 residues. CDR3 in amino acids: CASSSTLGYGYTF. CDR3 DNA: TGTGCCAGCAGCTCTACTTTAGGCTATGGCTACACCTTC.

At least ten counts were recorded for this clonotype. V and J are TRBV12-3 or TRBV12-4 and TRBJ1-2; the D gene is possibly TRBD1 (6 bases). This CDR3 comprises 14 residues. Trimming cost V 3 bases and J 3 bases, with 11 bases left between them. CDR3 in amino acids: CASSLDREDYGYTF. CDR3 DNA sequence: TGTGCCAGCAGTTTGGACAGAGAAGACTATGGCTACACCTTC.

There are many counts of this clonotype. J is TRBJ2-5 and V is TRBV20-1, with D perhaps matching TRBD2 (7 bases). The ends were cut back, 0 bases at V and 1 base at J, with 9 bases in the middle. The CDR3 sequence is 14 residues long. CDR1 and CDR2 from the germline V gene are DFQATT and SNEGSKA (reference sequence). The CDR3 DNA reads TGCAGTGCTAGAGATAGGGGGGGCCAAGAGACCCAGTACTTC. Its translation is CSARDRGGQETQYF.

The gene calls are TRBV29-1 and TRBJ1-4; a possible D gene is TRBD1 (5 bases). Deletions cut 2 bases from V and 7 bases from J, with 11 bases between. This CDR3 has 13 residues. Germline V CDR1 and CDR2: SQVTM, ANQGSEA. For the CDR3, the DNA is TGCAGCGTTGAACCAGGGATTGGTGAAAAACTGTTTTTT. Encoded protein: CSVEPGIGEKLFF.

This clonotype was seen just once. The junction departs from the called germline gene at one end, perhaps through a read error. The V call is TRBV7-2, the J call TRBJ2-2, with 8 bases aligning to TRBD1. CDR3 length: 17 residues. CDR1 is SGHTA, CDR2 FQGNSA, per germline. The CDR3: CASRLGQGGLSAGELFF. The CDR3 region has the DNA TGTGCCAGCAGATTAGGACAGGGAGGTTTATCCGCCGGGGAGCTGTTTTTT.

There are a few counts of this clonotype. This chain links TRBV6-1 with TRBJ1-6; TRBD1 matches at 8 bases. The CDR3 has 16 amino acids. CDR1 is MNHNS, CDR2 SASEGT, per germline. J lost 8 bases, V lost 5 bases, and 11 bases had no gene match. The CDR3 DNA reads TGTGCCAGCAGTAGGTTCCGACAGGGGCGTGATTCACCCCTCCACTTT. It specifies CASSRFRQGRDSPLHF.

The sample holds one count of this clonotype. The chain employs TRBV7-9 and TRBJ2-6, with D unclear. The CDR3 totals 16 residues. The V and J ends lost 2 bases and 4 bases respectively, with 12 bases between them. Germline CDR1 SEHNR, CDR2 FQNEAQ (reference sequence). CDR3 in amino acids: CASSLRSFKGANVLTF. The CDR3 DNA sequence: TGTGCCAGCAGCTTAAGGTCCTTTAAAGGGGCCAACGTCCTGACTTTC.

The chain is built from TRBV20-1 and TRBJ2-7; 9 bases line up with TRBD1. CDR1 is DFQATT and CDR2 is SNEGSKA in the germline V gene (reference sequence). The CDR3 runs 13 residues. CDR3 loop: CSLTGGNSYEQYF. The CDR3 DNA is TGCAGCTTGACAGGGGGTAACTCCTACGAGCAGTACTTC.

The chain recombines TRBV28 with TRBJ1-2; the match to TRBD1 covers 9 bases. Germline V CDR1 and CDR2: MDHEN, SYDVKM. V was clipped by 6 bases and J by 7 bases; unmatched bases: 9. This CDR3 comprises 14 residues. The CDR3 sequence: CASRPPGQGFGYTF. CDR3 DNA: TGTGCCAGCAGGCCTCCGGGACAGGGCTTTGGCTACACCTTC.

The table lists this clonotype with a few counts. The CDR3 DNA follows: TGTGCCAGCAGCATAGGACCGGGACTGGGGGTATATAGCAATCAGCCCCAGCATTTT. Its protein product is CASSIGPGLGVYSNQPQHF. The chain recombines TRBV5-5 with TRBJ1-5; tentative D call: TRBD1 (5 bases). The CDR3 totals 19 residues. V was trimmed by 4 bases and J by 0 bases, leaving 23 bases between them. Germline loops: CDR1 SGHKS, CDR2 YYEKEE (reference sequence).

This clonotype was counted only a few times. The chain couples TRBV3-1 to TRBJ2-7; 8 bases agree with TRBD2. Losses at the gene ends were 6 bases for V and 1 base for J; bases not matched to a gene: 5. The CDR3 extends over 14 amino acids. CDR1 LGHDT and CDR2 YNNKEL come from the germline V gene (reference sequence). CDR3 in amino acids: CASRDSGRSYEQYF. The DNA for the CDR3 is TGTGCCAGCAGAGACAGCGGGAGATCCTACGAGCAGTACTTC.

Points on this clonotype: This sequence may be a read error, since a much larger clone differs from it by one base. The chain uses TRBV5-4 and TRBJ1-2; possibly TRBD1 for D (5 bases). The CDR3 loop spans 13 amino acids. Germline lookup yields CDR1 SGHNT and CDR2 YYREEE (reference sequence). Trimming took off 0 bases at V and 3 bases at J, with 6 bases between the two ends. The CDR3 reads CASSLEQDYGYTF. Written as DNA, the CDR3 is TGTGCCAGCAGCTTGGAACAGGACTATGGCTACACCTTC.

The J gene is TRBJ1-1, the V gene TRBV9; the D gene is possibly TRBD1 (6 bases). The V end lost 4 bases, the J end lost 4 bases, and 20 bases lay between the germline ends. CDR3 size: 16 residues. The V gene's germline CDR1 is SGDLS and CDR2 YYNGEE. The chain's CDR3 is CASSPTRGGEGTEAFF. For the CDR3, the DNA is TGTGCCAGCAGCCCCACCCGAGGGGGAGAGGGCACTGAAGCTTTCTTT. Using reference TRBV9 and TRBJ1-1 for the parts outside the CDR3, the full variable domain is DSGVTQTPKHLITATGQRVTLRCSPRSGDLSVYWYQQSLDQGLQFLIQYYNGEERAKGNILERFSAQQFPDLHSELNLSSLELGDSALYFCASSPTRGGEGTEAFFGQGTRLTVV.

The J gene is TRBJ2-7, the V gene TRBV20-1, with D hard to call. The CDR3 sequence is 12 residues long. Trimming removed 5 bases from V and 2 bases from J, with 10 bases in between. The germline gives CDR1 DFQATT, CDR2 SNEGSKA (reference sequence). The CDR3 region is CSASLGTYEQYF. In nucleotides, the CDR3 is TGCAGTGCTTCGCTGGGGACCTACGAGCAGTACTTC.

This clonotype was seen repeatedly, ten times or more. The chain uses TRBV27 and TRBJ2-7; TRBD2 matches at 10 bases. The V gene's germline CDR1 is MNHEY and CDR2 SMNVEV (reference sequence). V shed 8 bases and J 6 bases; nucleotides not matched to a gene: 7. CDR3 size: 13 residues. This CDR3 reads CASRSSGSFEQYF. Here the CDR3 DNA reads TGTGCCAGCCGTTCTAGCGGGAGTTTCGAGCAGTACTTC.